This T cell receptor beta chain was identified during a study of blood T cell repertoires in COVID-19. Patients of the Seattle cohort, enrolled during active infection, were followed longitudinally. Germline V gives CDR1 MRHNA, CDR2 SNTAGT. Unmatched junction bases numbered 7, after V lost 6 bases and J lost 0 bases. There are 15 residues in the CDR3. This clone appeared a few times. Methods used by the authors: The authors estimated nucleated cell counts from reference gene primer amplification. Data came from immunoSEQ multiplex PCR; TCRdb stores just in-frame clones and leaves some out. That table supplies the V and J calls and clone size; D and trimming were determined from the DNA. This sample has 45,000 or so clones; about nine tenths occur once, and the top ten carry 2.1%.

The chain employs TRBV6-4 and TRBJ2-7; 8 bases are shared with TRBD2. The sequenced sample consisted of peripheral blood. The receptor's source is a woman of 80 years or more with COVID-19, enrolled during active disease. Here the CDR3 reads CASRPEAGVSYEQYF. CDR3 DNA sequence: TGTGCCAGCAGGCCGGAAGCGGGGGTCTCCTACGAGCAGTACTTC.